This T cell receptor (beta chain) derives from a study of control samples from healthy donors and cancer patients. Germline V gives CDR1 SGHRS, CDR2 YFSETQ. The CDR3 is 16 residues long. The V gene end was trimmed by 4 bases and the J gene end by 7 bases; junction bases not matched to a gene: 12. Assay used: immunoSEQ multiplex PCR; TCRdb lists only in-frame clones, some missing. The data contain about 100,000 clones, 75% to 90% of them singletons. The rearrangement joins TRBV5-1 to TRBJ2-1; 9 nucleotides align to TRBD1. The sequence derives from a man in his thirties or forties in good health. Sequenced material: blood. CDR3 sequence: CASSPRRTGERNEQFF. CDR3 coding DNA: TGCGCCAGCAGCCCTCGGCGGACAGGGGAAAGGAATGAGCAGTTCTTC. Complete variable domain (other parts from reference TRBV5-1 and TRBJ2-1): KAGVTQTPRYLIKTRGQQVTLSCSPISGHRSVSWYQQTPGQGLQFLFEYFSETQRNKGNFPGRFSGRQFSNSRSEMNVSTLELGDSALYLCASSPRRTGERNEQFFGPGTRLTVL.